This T cell receptor beta chain was recovered during a study of Ad26.COV2.S vaccination and SARS-CoV-2 variants. Background on the study: Vaccine-arm donor from the placebo-controlled COV1001 Ad26.COV2.S trial. Donor got 5x10^10 or 1x10^11 viral particles of Ad26.COV2.S.

Measured with immunoSEQ multiplex PCR; TCRdb has only the in-frame clones, and not every one. The data contain roughly 320,000 clones, around 84% of them singletons. Trimming took 7 bases from V and 4 from J, leaving 7 bases between them. The germline V gene has CDR1 LGHDT and CDR2 YNNKEL (reference sequence). This CDR3 contains 11 residues. Treatment indicated: over 15 received Ad26.COV2.S at low or high dose, single or two shots; 5 received placebo; per-sample allocation not given. Specimen acquisition occurred on day 63 following the initial vaccine or placebo injection. The sample was peripheral blood, taken in a trial of Ad26.COV2.S vaccine versus placebo. This sequence was found in a person aged 18 to 59 who received the Ad26.COV2.S COVID-19 vaccine or a placebo. The rearrangement uses TRBV3-1 (or the pseudogene TRBV3-2) and TRBJ2-5, with D unclear. The CDR3 here is CASNYLETQYF. DNA of the CDR3: TGTGCCAGCAACTACCTAGAGACCCAGTACTTC.